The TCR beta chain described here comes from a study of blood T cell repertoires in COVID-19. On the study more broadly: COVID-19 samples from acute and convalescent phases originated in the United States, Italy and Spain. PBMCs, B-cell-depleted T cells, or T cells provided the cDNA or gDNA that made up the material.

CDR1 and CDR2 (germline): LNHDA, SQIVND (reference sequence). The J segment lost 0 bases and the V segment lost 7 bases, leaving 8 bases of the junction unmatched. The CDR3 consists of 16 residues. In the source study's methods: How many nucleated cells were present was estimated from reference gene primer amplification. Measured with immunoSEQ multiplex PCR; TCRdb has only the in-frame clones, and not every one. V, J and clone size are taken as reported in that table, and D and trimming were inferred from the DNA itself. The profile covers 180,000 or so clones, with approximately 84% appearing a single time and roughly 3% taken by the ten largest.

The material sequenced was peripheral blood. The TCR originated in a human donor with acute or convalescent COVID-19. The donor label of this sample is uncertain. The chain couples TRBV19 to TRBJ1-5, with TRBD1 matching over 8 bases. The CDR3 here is CASKAQGDYSNQPQHF. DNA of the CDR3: TGTGCCAGTAAGGCACAGGGGGATTATAGCAATCAGCCCCAGCATTTT.